A single sample is the source of the 3 T cell receptor beta chains below, sequenced in a study of T-cell memory formation after mild COVID-19. MiXCR, run by TCRdb on the 5' RACE reads, gives a single entry per CDR3 protein. The sample shows approximately 290,000 distinct CDR3 sequences, about a sixth of them seen only once. The sequencing sample was made of PBMCs or a T cell subset sorted from them (not recorded which). These receptors came from a man between 18 and 35 years old who had mild COVID-19 (a few samples of this study predate the infection). Cell type and time point are not known.

This clonotype has only a few counts. This chain links TRBV12-3 or TRBV12-4 with TRBJ2-5; D is unclear. This CDR3 region has 11 residues. Trimming removed 1 base from V and 9 bases from J, with 6 bases in between. The CDR3 DNA is TGTGCCAGCAGTTTAGGGGCGGCCCAGTACTTC. Its translation: CASSLGAAQYF.

This clonotype has more than one count but fewer than ten. J is TRBJ1-2 and V is TRBV28, with TRBD1 matching over 7 bases. The CDR3 has 14 amino acids. Germline V CDR1 and CDR2: MDHEN, SYDVKM. Trimming took 7 bases from V and 3 from J; bases not matched to a gene: 8. In DNA form, the CDR3 reads TGTGCCAGCACCTACACAGGGGTGGACTATGGCTACACCTTC. Residues: CASTYTGVDYGYTF.

There are a few counts of this clonotype. This chain connects TRBV18 to TRBJ2-1; 8 bases align to TRBD1. The germline V gene encodes CDR1 KGHSH and CDR2 LQKENI. The CDR3 is made up of 15 amino acids. The junction had 3 bases not matched to a gene; V was cut back by 2 bases and J by 3 bases. CDR3 loop: CASSPGQGGYNEQFF. In DNA form, the CDR3 reads TGTGCCAGCTCACCAGGACAGGGCGGCTACAATGAGCAGTTCTTC.